These 30 T cell receptor beta chains originate from one sample sequenced in a study of blood T cell repertoires in COVID-19. Clones were sequenced by immunoSEQ multiplex PCR, and TCRdb holds only the in-frame ones, with some missing. The sample consists of about 41,000 clones, nearly 90% of them appearing once. The sequenced material came from peripheral blood. All receptors come from a man aged 55 to 69 with acute or convalescent COVID-19.

This clone was seen only a few times. V is TRBV13 and J is TRBJ2-7; 9 bases agree with TRBD1. CDR1 PRHDT and CDR2 FYEKMQ come from the germline V gene (reference sequence). Trimming cost V 4 bases and J 3 bases; bases outside gene matches: 4. The length of the CDR3 is 14 residues. Written as DNA, the CDR3 is TGTGCCAGCAGCTCAGGACAGGGGCACTACGAGCAGTACTTC. It translates to CASSSGQGHYEQYF.

CDR3 DNA: TGTGCCAGCAGCGTAGGAGGGGGGGATAGTGATACGCAGTATTTT. This sequence encodes CASSVGGGDSDTQYF. This chain connects TRBV9 to TRBJ2-3; D is possibly TRBD2 (7 bases). The length of the CDR3 is 15 residues. Per germline, CDR1 SGDLS and CDR2 YYNGEE. V was clipped by 0 bases and J by 6 bases, with 14 bases between them.

This clone occurred a few times. The chain employs TRBV19 and TRBJ2-2, with TRBD1 identical over 11 bases. The CDR3 has 20 amino acids. Germline-derived CDR1 and CDR2 are LNHDA and SQIVND (reference sequence). V trimming: 5 bases; J trimming: 2 bases; junction bases outside the gene matches: 16. The CDR3 sequence is CASSWRHRPGQGVNTGELFF. The CDR3 bases are TGTGCCAGTAGTTGGCGCCACCGCCCGGGACAGGGGGTAAACACCGGGGAGCTGTTTTTT.

The chain couples TRBV6-5 to TRBJ1-4; no definite D call. Trimming pared 11 bases from V and 12 bases from J, leaving 16 bases between. The CDR3 extends over 11 amino acids. Per germline, CDR1 MNHEY and CDR2 SVGAGI. CDR3 DNA sequence: TGTGCCGGACCCCGGGAAGATGAACTGTTTTTT. Translated, it gives CAGPREDELFF.

This chain joins TRBV5-4 and TRBJ1-4; TRBD1 matches at 7 bases. CDR3 length: 15 residues. In germline, CDR1 is SGHNT, CDR2 YYREEE (reference sequence). V shed 0 bases and J 6 bases; nucleotides not matched to a gene: 5. The CDR3 coding sequence is TGTGCCAGCAGCTTGGCCACAGGGGCGGATGAAAAACTGTTTTTT. Its translation is CASSLATGADEKLFF. Using reference TRBV5-4 and TRBJ1-4 for the parts outside the CDR3, the full variable domain is ETGVTQSPTHLIKTRGQQVTLRCSSQSGHNTVSWYQQALGQGPQFIFQYYREEENGRGNFPPRFSGLQFPNYSSELNVNALELDDSALYLCASSLATGADEKLFFGSGTQLSVL.

The CDR3 region has the DNA TGTGCCAGCAGCTCTACTCTCGGGGGAGGGACTGAAGCTTTCTTT. Translation gives CASSSTLGGGTEAFF. The chain links TRBV7-9 to TRBJ1-1, with a weak D call TRBD1 (5 bases). This CDR3 comprises 15 residues. V gave up 4 bases and J gave up 5 bases, with 17 bases separating them. CDR1 is SEHNR, CDR2 FQNEAQ, per germline (reference sequence).

V gene TRBV19 combines with J gene TRBJ1-2, with TRBD1 matching over 7 bases. Trimming removed 6 bases from V and 7 bases from J; junction bases left unmatched: 2. Looked up from germline, CDR1 is LNHDA and CDR2 is SQIVND (reference sequence). The CDR3 sequence is 11 residues long. DNA for the CDR3: TGTGCCAGTAGCACAGGGGCTGGCTACACCTTC. Translation gives CASSTGAGYTF.

The V and J genes are TRBV5-1 and TRBJ2-1; TRBD1 matches 7 bases. The CDR3 runs 15 residues. Per germline, CDR1 SGHRS and CDR2 YFSETQ. V shed 1 base, J shed 5 bases, and the junction held 6 bases outside the gene matches. The chain's CDR3 is CASSLTGQRNNEQFF. CDR3 sequence (DNA): TGCGCCAGCAGCTTGACGGGACAGAGAAACAATGAGCAGTTCTTC.

Concerning this clone itself: The junction departs from the called germline gene at one end, perhaps through a read error. This CDR3 is CASSTGGSSQPQHF. The CDR3 coding sequence is TGTGCCAGTAGTACAGGGGGAAGCAGTCAGCCCCAGCATTTT. V usage is TRBV19 and J usage is TRBJ1-5, with 7 bases lining up with TRBD1. The CDR3 runs to 14 residues. Germline CDR1 and CDR2: LNHDA and SQIVND (reference sequence).

The V and J genes are TRBV19 and TRBJ1-5, with 7 bases aligning to TRBD1. This CDR3 spans 15 amino acids. With V trimmed by 7 bases and J by 4 bases, 10 bases remained unmatched. The V gene's germline CDR1 is LNHDA and CDR2 SQIVND (reference sequence). CDR3 region: CASNSAGTANQPQHF. The CDR3 DNA reads as TGTGCCAGTAATTCGGCCGGGACAGCTAATCAGCCCCAGCATTTT.

The chain has TRBV6-2 or TRBV6-3 and TRBJ1-2; weak D call: TRBD1 (5 bases). V dropped 0 bases and J dropped 1 base, with 9 bases sitting between them. This CDR3 is 15 amino acids long. CDR1 MNHEY and CDR2 SVGEGT come from the germline V gene. The CDR3 nucleotides are TGTGCCAGCAGTTACTCACAGGAAATTAACTATGGCTACACCTTC. Translated, it gives CASSYSQEINYGYTF.

This chain connects TRBV6-6 to TRBJ1-1; 7 bases line up with TRBD1. J gave up 5 bases and V 6 bases, and 9 bases lay outside the gene matches. Looked up from germline, CDR1 is MNHNY and CDR2 is SVGAGI (reference sequence). The CDR3 extends over 14 amino acids. CDR3 region: CASREGGVWTEAFF. The CDR3 DNA is TGTGCCAGCAGAGAAGGGGGCGTTTGGACTGAAGCTTTCTTT.

The chain uses TRBV24-1 and TRBJ2-2, with 8 bases identical to TRBD1. The J segment lost 3 bases and the V segment lost 4 bases, leaving 9 bases of the junction unmatched. Germline CDR1 and CDR2: KGHDR and SFDVKD. This CDR3 is 17 amino acids long. This CDR3 is CATSEGGQGADTGELFF. CDR3 coding DNA: TGTGCCACCAGTGAGGGTGGACAGGGAGCCGACACCGGGGAGCTGTTTTTT.

The chain recombines TRBV18 with TRBJ2-7; D is possibly TRBD2 (7 bases). Germline V lookup: CDR1 KGHSH, CDR2 LQKENI. The ends were cut back, 1 base at V and 4 bases at J, with 14 bases in the middle. This CDR3 comprises 15 residues. CDR3 nucleotides: TGTGCCAGCTCACCACAGGGGGGGGGCCAGTACGAGCAGTACTTC. It is translated as CASSPQGGGQYEQYF.

The chain combines TRBV6-5 with TRBJ1-4, with D maybe TRBD1 (6 bases). The CDR3 runs 15 residues. V was clipped by 4 bases and J by 2 bases, with 11 bases between them. Germline-derived CDR1 and CDR2 are MNHEY and SVGAGI. CDR3 sequence: CASSFTDRTNEKLFF. CDR3 nucleotide sequence: TGTGCCAGCAGTTTTACCGACAGGACTAATGAAAAACTGTTTTTT.

The table lists this clone with a count of one. The gene calls are TRBV19 and TRBJ1-2; 7 bases line up with TRBD1. The CDR3 spans 13 residues. The V gene's germline CDR1 is LNHDA and CDR2 SQIVND (reference sequence). V shed 7 bases, J shed 5 bases, and the junction held 7 bases outside the gene matches. CDR3 in DNA: TGTGCCAGTATCAACCACAGGGGATATGGCTACACCTTC. Encoded protein: CASINHRGYGYTF.

The V gene is TRBV13, the J gene TRBJ1-2; 11 bases agree with TRBD1. CDR3 length: 14 amino acids. Germline-derived CDR1 and CDR2 are PRHDT and FYEKMQ (reference sequence). Unmatched junction bases numbered 4, after V lost 5 bases and J lost 5 bases. The CDR3 sequence is CASSPDRGRYGYTF. The CDR3, as DNA: TGTGCCAGCAGCCCGGACAGGGGGCGGTATGGCTACACCTTC. The full variable domain, its missing parts supplied by reference TRBV13 and TRBJ1-2, is AAGVIQSPRHLIKEKRETATLKCYPIPRHDTVYWYQQGPGQDPQFLISFYEKMQSDKGSIPDRFSAQQFSDYHSELNMSSLELGDSALYFCASSPDRGRYGYTFGSGTRLTVV.

The rearrangement joins TRBV19 to TRBJ2-3, with D perhaps matching TRBD2 (6 bases). This CDR3 has 15 amino acids. Looked up from germline, CDR1 is LNHDA and CDR2 is SQIVND (reference sequence). The ends were cut back, 6 bases at V and 0 bases at J, with 13 bases in the middle. This CDR3 is CASRSLAPSTDTQYF. CDR3 DNA: TGTGCCAGTAGGAGTCTAGCGCCTAGCACAGATACGCAGTATTTT.

The chain links TRBV6-5 to TRBJ1-6; D is ambiguous. This CDR3 is 14 amino acids long. Germline values: CDR1 MNHEY, CDR2 SVGAGI. V was clipped by 6 bases and J by 9 bases, with 15 bases between them. The CDR3 nucleotides read TGTGCCAGCAGGGAGGCTGGGGTCGGTTCACCCCTCCACTTT. Encoded protein: CASREAGVGSPLHF.

This clone has a single count. This chain links TRBV19 with TRBJ1-3; 7 bases agree with TRBD1. In germline, CDR1 is LNHDA, CDR2 SQIVND (reference sequence). CDR3 length: 14 residues. The V and J ends lost 7 bases and 2 bases, in that order; junction bases with no gene match: 5. This chain's CDR3 is CASNTDRAGNTIYF. The CDR3 nucleotides are TGTGCCAGTAACACCGACAGGGCTGGAAACACCATATATTTT.

The V gene is TRBV19, the J gene TRBJ1-6; TRBD1 might be the D (5 bases). V lost 7 bases to trimming and J lost 10 bases, with 17 bases between them. The germline CDR1 and CDR2 sequences are LNHDA and SQIVND (reference sequence). There are 14 residues in the CDR3. CDR3 in DNA: TGTGCCAGTACCCCGCCGGGGGTTCAATCACCCCTCCACTTT. Translating it yields CASTPPGVQSPLHF.

The J gene is TRBJ2-7, the V gene TRBV6-2 or TRBV6-3, with D uncertain. The ends were cut back, 0 bases at V and 4 bases at J, with 16 bases in the middle. Germline values: CDR1 MNHEY, CDR2 SVGEGT. This CDR3 has 16 amino acids. CDR3 residues: CASSYSPWSTAYEQYF. The CDR3 bases are TGTGCCAGCAGTTACTCCCCGTGGAGTACGGCTTACGAGCAGTACTTC.

The chain links TRBV4-3 to TRBJ1-3; 12 bases map to TRBD1. This CDR3 contains 20 residues. Looked up from germline, CDR1 is LGHNA and CDR2 is YSLEER. V lost 1 base and J lost 4; bases outside the gene matches: 14. The CDR3 loop reads CASSQGRTGTGGAKGNTIYF. CDR3 nucleotide sequence: TGCGCCAGCAGCCAAGGCCGGACCGGGACAGGGGGCGCAAAGGGAAACACCATATATTTT.

The rearrangement joins TRBV6-2 or TRBV6-3 to TRBJ1-6; weak D call: TRBD1 (5 bases). Germline CDR1 reads MNHEY; CDR2 reads SVGEGT. This CDR3 comprises 14 residues. The V and J ends lost 3 bases and 7 bases respectively, with 10 bases between them. CDR3 in amino acids: CASSYRGRNSPLHF. The CDR3 nucleotides are TGTGCCAGCAGTTATAGGGGAAGGAATTCACCCCTCCACTTT.

The rearrangement uses TRBV15 and TRBJ2-1, with 7 bases that match TRBD1. This CDR3 spans 12 amino acids. The V gene end was trimmed by 6 bases and the J gene end by 7 bases; junction bases not matched to a gene: 3. Germline assignment: CDR1 LNHNV and CDR2 YYDKDF (reference sequence). DNA of the CDR3: TGTGCCACCAGACAGGGGATGAATGAGCAGTTCTTC. This codes for CATRQGMNEQFF.

The chain recombines TRBV11-3 with TRBJ1-1, with D unclear. In germline, CDR1 is SGHNT, CDR2 YENEEA. V shed 5 bases and J shed 1 base, with 8 bases lying between them. CDR3 length: 13 residues. CDR3 in DNA: TGTGCCAGCAGCCCCTACCAGAACACTGAAGCTTTCTTT. Protein sequence: CASSPYQNTEAFF. The complete variable domain, with remaining parts taken from reference TRBV11-3 and TRBJ1-1, reads EAGVVQSPRYKIIEKKQPVAFWCNPISGHNTLYWYLQNLGQGPELLIRYENEEAVDDSQLPKDRFSAERLKGVDSTLKIQPAELGDSAVYLCASSPYQNTEAFFGQGTRLTVV.

The chain couples TRBV5-1 to TRBJ2-7; 10 bases line up with TRBD1. CDR1 and CDR2 (germline): SGHRS, YFSETQ. There are 15 residues in the CDR3. V dropped 4 bases and J dropped 3; count of bases not matched to a gene: 7. The CDR3: CASSPSTGGGYEQYF. DNA for the CDR3: TGCGCCAGCAGCCCGTCGACAGGGGGCGGCTACGAGCAGTACTTC.

This clone was observed a handful of times. The V and J genes are TRBV7-2 and TRBJ2-7; 13 bases fit TRBD2. Germline lookup yields CDR1 SGHTA and CDR2 FQGNSA. Trimming took 5 bases from V and 4 from J; bases not matched to a gene: 8. The CDR3 covers 16 residues. In DNA, the CDR3 is TGTGCCAGCAGCACCTGGACTAGCGGGGGATTTTACGAGCAGTACTTC. This gives the protein CASSTWTSGGFYEQYF.

CDR3 loop: CASSVGTSTPQYF. DNA of the CDR3: TGTGCCAGCAGCGTAGGGACTAGCACTCCGCAGTATTTT. The V gene is TRBV9, the J gene TRBJ2-3; 8 positions match TRBD2. V trimming: 0 bases; J trimming: 10 bases; junction bases outside the gene matches: 4. The CDR3 sequence is 13 residues long. Germline-derived CDR1 and CDR2 are SGDLS and YYNGEE.

This chain uses TRBV11-3 with TRBJ2-1; 7 positions match TRBD1. Germline trimming cut 6 bases from V and 2 bases from J; bases unmatched to any gene: 7. This CDR3 region has 15 residues. Germline values: CDR1 SGHNT, CDR2 YENEEA. The CDR3 region is CASSRTGTAYNEQFF. As DNA, the CDR3 is TGTGCCAGCAGTCGGACCGGGACAGCCTACAATGAGCAGTTCTTC.